Listed below are T cell receptor beta chains from one sample, sequenced in a study of blood T cell repertoires in COVID-19. This table comes from immunoSEQ multiplex PCR, and its TCRdb copy is limited to in-frame clones, with some not included. The sample yields 98,000 or so clones, 75% to 95% seen once. The sequencing sample was made of peripheral blood. All receptors come from a human donor in a cohort sampled during active COVID-19. Each CDR3 is given with its conserved first and last residue. The D gene is left open where the match is weak. Only some rows state a clone size, as once, few, many or a class for expanded clones.

TRBJ2-3 | . | TRBV28 | TRBD2 | TGTGCCAGCAGTGTAGCGGGAGGGCCTGATACGCAGTATTTT | CASSVAGGPDTQYF
TRBJ2-7 | . | TRBV6-5 | TRBD1 | TGTGCCAGCAGGGGACAGGGGTGGCACGAGCAGTACTTC | CASRGQGWHEQYF
TRBJ2-7 | . | TRBV5-4 | TRBD1 | TGTGCCAGCAGCTTAATTGGGACAGCCTCCTACGAGCAGTACTTC | CASSLIGTASYEQYF
TRBJ1-1 | . | TRBV11-2 | . | TGTGCCAGCAGAACAGGGAGGGGGAGGTCACAATACACTGAAGCTTTCTTT | CASRTGRGRSQYTEAFF
TRBJ1-1 | . | TRBV7-6 | . | TGTGCCAGCAGCCTCCTAGGGAACACTGAAGCTTTCTTT | CASSLLGNTEAFF
TRBJ1-3 | . | TRBV7-2 | TRBD1 | TGTGCCAGCAGCTTAGAGGGGGCGACTGGAAACACCATATATTTT | CASSLEGATGNTIYF
TRBJ2-7 | . | TRBV28 | TRBD2 | TGTGCCAGCAGTTCGGGACTAGCGTACTACGAGCAGTACTTC | CASSSGLAYYEQYF
TRBJ2-5 | . | TRBV19 | TRBD1 | TGTGCCAGTAGTACCAACAGGGGTTCGGAGACCCAGTACTTC | CASSTNRGSETQYF
TRBJ1-2 | . | TRBV7-9 | TRBD1 | TGTGCCAGCAGCCTCTCTCAACGACAGGGTGGCTACACCTTC | CASSLSQRQGGYTF
TRBJ2-7 | . | TRBV28 | TRBD1 | TGTGCCAGCAGTTTTCCCCCATACCGGACAGGGCGGTACGAGCAGTACTTC | CASSFPPYRTGRYEQYF
TRBJ1-1 | . | TRBV6-1 | TRBD1 | TGTGCCAGCAGTGAACCGGGGACAGGGCCTGAAGCTTTCTTT | CASSEPGTGPEAFF
TRBJ1-5 | . | TRBV7-9 | TRBD1 | TGTGCCAGCAGCCAAGGGACAGGGCATCAGCCCCAGCATTTT | CASSQGTGHQPQHF
TRBJ2-2 | . | TRBV11-3 | TRBD2 | TGTGCCAGCAGCTTAGAAAGAACGGCTAGCGGGAGGACCAACACCGGGGAGCTGTTTTTT | CASSLERTASGRTNTGELFF
TRBJ2-4 | . | TRBV7-9 | TRBD1 | TGTGCCAGCAGCTACGCCGGGACAGGGCAGATCATTCAGTACTTC | CASSYAGTGQIIQYF
TRBJ1-6 | . | TRBV18 | . | TGTGCCAGCTCACTAGACTCCTATAATTCACCCCTCCACTTT | CASSLDSYNSPLHF
TRBJ2-7 | . | TRBV27 | TRBD1 | TGTGCCAGCAGTTTAGTGGGGGACAGGGGGAACGAGCAGTACTTC | CASSLVGDRGNEQYF
TRBJ1-1 | . | TRBV27 | . | TGTGCCAGCAGCCCAAACAGGGTGATGAACACTGAAGCTTTCTTT | CASSPNRVMNTEAFF
TRBJ2-1 | once | TRBV13 | . | TGTGCCAGCAGCTTAGGAGGGGGTTACAATGAGCAGTTCTTC | CASSLGGGYNEQFF
TRBJ2-2 | . | TRBV7-3 | . | TGTGCCAGCAGCTTAAAGGGCAGGGGCAGAGGGGAGCTGTTTTTT | CASSLKGRGRGELFF
TRBJ2-1 | . | TRBV7-8 | . | TGTGCCAGCAGCTTATCAGAACTAAACAATGAGCAGTTCTTC | CASSLSELNNEQFF
TRBJ2-1 | . | TRBV10-2 | . | TGCGCCAGCAGTGAGGAGCATTATGAGCAGTTCTTC | CASSEEHYEQFF
TRBJ1-5 | . | TRBV6-5 | . | TGTGCCAGCGCCGGGACACCCAATCAGCCCCAGCATTTT | CASAGTPNQPQHF
TRBJ2-1 | . | TRBV27 | TRBD2 | TGTGCCAGCAGTTTAACGTCTAGCGGGAATGGTGAGCAGTTCTTC | CASSLTSSGNGEQFF
TRBJ2-5 | once | TRBV28 | . | TGTGCCAGCAGTTTAATCGGGAGCCGAGGAGAGACCCAGTACTTC | CASSLIGSRGETQYF
TRBJ2-7 | . | TRBV6-5 | . | TGTGCCAGCAGTTACTCGCCTCAGGGCACCTACGAGCAGTACTTC | CASSYSPQGTYEQYF
TRBJ1-1 | once | TRBV6-6 | . | TGTGCCAGCAGTTACTCGGGCTATGAAGCTTTCTTT | CASSYSGYEAFF
TRBJ2-5 | . | TRBV30 | . | TGTGCCTTCCGACAGGCCCCTCTCCAAGAGACCCAGTACTTC | CAFRQAPLQETQYF
TRBJ2-5 | . | TRBV6-2/TRBV6-3 | . | TGTGCCAGCAGTTACTCCGAAGAGACCCAGTACTTC | CASSYSEETQYF
TRBJ2-3 | once | TRBV5-1 | TRBD2 | TGCGCCAGCAGCCCCGGACTAGCGCGTGATACGCAGTATTTT | CASSPGLARDTQYF
TRBJ1-3 | . | TRBV7-2 | TRBD1 | TGTGCCAGCAGCTTACCTGGGACGGGACAGGGTTCTGGAAACACCATATATTTT | CASSLPGTGQGSGNTIYF
TRBJ2-3 | . | TRBV29-1 | . | TGCAGCGTTGCCGGGAGAGGTTTCACAGATACGCAGTATTTT | CSVAGRGFTDTQYF
TRBJ2-7 | . | TRBV5-6 | . | TGTGCCAGCAACCCCCCCGGGTCCATGCACGAGCAGTACTTC | CASNPPGSMHEQYF
TRBJ2-7 | once | TRBV10-1 | . | TGCGCCAGCAAGGTCCACAGGGCTTCCTACGAGCAGTACTTC | CASKVHRASYEQYF
TRBJ2-5 | . | TRBV19 | TRBD1 | TGTGCCAGTAGTCCCGCTACAGGGGTGTGGGAAGAGACCCAGTACTTC | CASSPATGVWEETQYF
TRBJ2-5 | . | TRBV9 | . | TGTGCCAGCAGCTTGGGGGCTAGCGGCCAAGAGACCCAGTACTTC | CASSLGASGQETQYF
TRBJ2-2 | . | TRBV4-1 | . | TGCGCCAGCAGCCACTTAGGGGGGGGCCTATCCGGGGAGCTGTTTTTT | CASSHLGGGLSGELFF
TRBJ2-2 | . | TRBV6-5 | . | TGTGCCAGCACCCTAGCTCTACCAACCGGGGAGCTGTTTTTT | CASTLALPTGELFF
TRBJ1-4 | . | TRBV15 | TRBD1 | TGTGCCACCAGCAGAGGGGGACAGGGGCGTGAAAAACTGTTTTTT | CATSRGGQGREKLFF
TRBJ1-2 | . | TRBV27 | TRBD1 | TGTGCCAGCAGGCCCGGGACAGGGACCCCCCAGTTCTATGGCTACACCTTC | CASRPGTGTPQFYGYTF
TRBJ1-2 | . | TRBV9 | . | TGTGCCAGCAGCACATCCTCCTCCAGTGGCTACACCTTC | CASSTSSSSGYTF
TRBJ2-1 | . | TRBV10-1 | TRBD1 | TGCGCCAGCAGTGGTAAACCGGGACAGGGAAACGAGCAGTTCTTC | CASSGKPGQGNEQFF
TRBJ1-1 | . | TRBV6-5 | . | TGTGCCAGCAGTTACCCGGACAGCACTGAAGCTTTCTTT | CASSYPDSTEAFF
TRBJ1-1 | . | TRBV29-1 | . | TGCAGCGTTGTAGCCAGCAACACTGAAGCTTTCTTT | CSVVASNTEAFF
TRBJ2-1 | . | TRBV2 | TRBD2 | TGTGCCAGCAGGCCGGGACTAGAAACATTCGGTGAGCAGTTCTTC | CASRPGLETFGEQFF